The rows below give T cell receptor beta chains drawn from one sample of a study of blood T cell repertoires in COVID-19. TCRdb keeps only in-frame clones here, not all; method: immunoSEQ multiplex PCR. Of more than 200,000 clones listed, approximately 80% were seen once; the top ten hold 4% to 6%. Sequences were obtained from peripheral blood. The receptors were sampled from a woman at least 80 years old with active or convalescent COVID-19. Each CDR3 is given with its conserved first and last residue. D genes are given only for firm matches. Size is omitted from some rows. Given values are once, few, many or a class for expanded clones.

>TRBJ2-7|.|few|TRBV7-2
TGTGCCAGCAGCCGGACCCCGTCGGGATCCGAGCAGTACTTC
CASSRTPSGSEQYF
>TRBJ2-5|.|.|TRBV21-1
TGTGCCAGCAGCAAAGAGCGGTTCGGCAGCCAAGAGACCCAGTACTTC
CASSKERFGSQETQYF
>TRBJ2-7|TRBD2|.|TRBV4-1
TGCGCCAGCAGCCAACCCGGGAGGGCCTACGAGCAGTACTTC
CASSQPGRAYEQYF
>TRBJ2-1|TRBD2|.|TRBV10-1
TGCGCCAGCAGTTTGGGGGGGACCCATGAGCAGTTCTTC
CASSLGGTHEQFF
>TRBJ1-1|TRBD1|.|TRBV5-1
TGCGCCAGCAGCTCCTTGGGACAGGGGAACACTGAAGCTTTCTTT
CASSSLGQGNTEAFF
>TRBJ2-7|TRBD2|.|TRBV9
TGTGCCAGCAGCGTAGGGTCTAGCGGGGGGGCCTACGAGCAGTACTTC
CASSVGSSGGAYEQYF
>TRBJ2-1|TRBD1|.|TRBV24-1
TGTGCCACCAGTGATAACCCGGGACAGAACAATGAGCAGTTCTTC
CATSDNPGQNNEQFF
>TRBJ2-3|.|.|TRBV15
TGTGCCACCAGCAGAGGGGGGGCGGGGGCAGATACGCAGTATTTT
CATSRGGAGADTQYF
>TRBJ1-2|TRBD1|.|TRBV4-2
TGTGCCAGCAGCCAAGAGCCGACAGGGTATCAATATGGCTACACCTTC
CASSQEPTGYQYGYTF
>TRBJ1-2|.|.|TRBV28
TGTGCCAGCAGCCCAATTGGGACACCGTATGGCTACACCTTC
CASSPIGTPYGYTF
>TRBJ1-4|TRBD1|.|TRBV5-1
TGCGCCAGCAGCTTGGCCGGGATTAGACAGGGGGGTGAAAAACTGTTTTTT
CASSLAGIRQGGEKLFF
>TRBJ1-2|.|.|TRBV27
TGTGCCAGCAGCGGGTCAGGGCTTTTTAGCTATGGCTACACCTTC
CASSGSGLFSYGYTF
>TRBJ1-3|.|once|TRBV28
TGTGCAAGCCTCGACGGGACTGTATTTGGAAACACCATATATTTT
CASLDGTVFGNTIYF
>TRBJ1-1|.|.|TRBV29-1
TGCATCGCACAGAACACTGAAGCTTTCTTT
CIAQNTEAFF
>TRBJ1-1|.|.|TRBV10-3
TGTGCCATCAGTGAGCCAGGGTATGAAGCTTTCTTT
CAISEPGYEAFF
>TRBJ1-2|.|.|TRBV25-1
TGTGCCAGCAGTTACACCCTCGACTATGGCTACACCTTC
CASSYTLDYGYTF
>TRBJ1-2|.|.|TRBV2
TGTGCCAGCAGGGGACAAAACTATGGCTACACCTTC
CASRGQNYGYTF
>TRBJ2-1|TRBD2|.|TRBV10-3
TGTGCCATCAGTGAGTCGACTCTGACTAGCGGGGGGTACAATGAGCAGTTCTTC
CAISESTLTSGGYNEQFF
>TRBJ2-2|TRBD2|.|TRBV5-4
TGTGCCAGCAGCCCACGACTAGCGGGCAACACCGGGGAGCTGTTTTTT
CASSPRLAGNTGELFF
>TRBJ2-1|.|.|TRBV7-9
TGTGCCAGCAGCTTCACTAGCTCTGAGCAGTTCTTC
CASSFTSSEQFF
>TRBJ2-2|TRBD2|.|TRBV19
TGTGCCAGTCGATCTAGCGGAAGGAACACCGGGGAGCTGTTTTTT
CASRSSGRNTGELFF
>TRBJ1-1|.|.|TRBV7-9
TGTGCCAGCAGCTTAATCGGCACTGAAGCTTTCTTT
CASSLIGTEAFF
>TRBJ1-2|.|.|TRBV6-4
TGTGCCAGCACCCTCCGAGGGAACTATGGCTACACCTTC
CASTLRGNYGYTF
>TRBJ1-5|.|.|TRBV5-1
TGCGCCAGCAGCTTGGACAGTCACGGTCAGCCCCAGCATTTT
CASSLDSHGQPQHF
>TRBJ1-2|TRBD1|.|TRBV24-1
TGTGCCACCAGTGAAGGGGGCAGGGCTTACGGCTACACCTTC
CATSEGGRAYGYTF
>TRBJ1-3|TRBD1|.|TRBV5-4
TGTGCCAGCAGCTTGAACCCATACAGGGGGCGCCGAAACACCATATATTTT
CASSLNPYRGRRNTIYF
>TRBJ1-6|.|.|TRBV18
TGTGCCAGCTCACCAAACAGGGTTATCAATAATTCACCCCTCCACTTT
CASSPNRVINNSPLHF
>TRBJ1-4|.|once|TRBV21-1
TGTGCCAGCAGCCGACGGACAGGGGCGGTTGCACAGCGAAAACTGTTTTTT
CASSRRTGAVAQRKLFF
>TRBJ1-2|.|.|TRBV7-9
TGTGCCAGCAGCTTAGCGTCGGGGTTTGACTATGGCTACACCTTC
CASSLASGFDYGYTF
>TRBJ1-1|.|.|TRBV6-5
TGTGCCAGCAGTCCCCTGTTGAACACTGAAGCTTTCTTT
CASSPLLNTEAFF
>TRBJ1-4|.|.|TRBV3-1/TRBV3-2
TGTGCCAGCAGCCAAGTAGCAGGGAATATTGGGGCTAATGAAAAACTGTTTTTT
CASSQVAGNIGANEKLFF
>TRBJ2-7|.|few|TRBV5-1
TGCGCCAGCAGCTTGTCCCCCGGGCTGGACACCTACGAGCAGTACTTC
CASSLSPGLDTYEQYF
>TRBJ1-6|.|.|TRBV18
TGTGCCAGCTCACCGGCGGGGAATTCACCCCTCCACTTT
CASSPAGNSPLHF
>TRBJ2-1|TRBD1|.|TRBV10-1
TGCGCCAGCAGTGACGGCAGGGGGCTATCCTACAATGAGCAGTTCTTC
CASSDGRGLSYNEQFF
>TRBJ1-3|.|.|TRBV15
TGTGCCACCAGCAGAGTTATTGGAAACACCATATATTTT
CATSRVIGNTIYF
>TRBJ2-5|.|.|TRBV19
TGTGCCAGTAGTATCGGGAGATTAGAGACCCAGTACTTC
CASSIGRLETQYF
>TRBJ2-6|.|.|TRBV9
TGTGCCAGCAGCGTAACGGGGTCTGGGGCCAACGTCCTGACTTTC
CASSVTGSGANVLTF
>TRBJ2-1|TRBD2|.|TRBV24-1
TGTGCCACCAGTGACCCACTAGCGGGAGAATACAATGAGCAGTTCTTC
CATSDPLAGEYNEQFF
>TRBJ2-5|.|.|TRBV5-1
TGCGCCAGCAGCTTGGGCAGCGAAGAAGAGACCCAGTACTTC
CASSLGSEEETQYF
>TRBJ2-7|.|few|TRBV2
TGTGCCAGCAGTGCCAGGGATGGGGTCGAGCAGTACTTC
CASSARDGVEQYF
>TRBJ1-5|TRBD1|few|TRBV28
TGTGCCAGCAGTTCGGGACAGGGAAACAATCAGCCCCAGCATTTT
CASSSGQGNNQPQHF